This TCR beta chain appears in the sequencing data of a study of OX40 agonist ivuxolimab in advanced cancers. Across the whole study: A diagnosis of hepatocellular carcinoma, melanoma, renal cell or head and neck cancer was present in dose-escalation patients.

Profiled with immunoSEQ multiplex PCR; TCRdb holds only in-frame clones, not every one. The sample lists roughly 35,000 clones; roughly 78% were seen once. Notes on the study in general: CD4+ and CD8+ blood T cells expanded clonally by week 6 at 0.1 to 3.0 mg/kg.

J lost 4 bases, V lost 2 bases, and 8 bases had no gene match. CDR3 length: 15 amino acids. From germline, CDR1 is GTSNPN and CDR2 SVGIG (reference sequence). Points on this clone: Its antigen is unidentified.

The input for sequencing was CD4+ or CD8+ T cells sorted from blood, taken in a trial of the OX40 agonist ivuxolimab. The chain has TRBV30 and TRBJ1-3; TRBD1 matches 7 bases. This TCR derives from an adult with an advanced solid tumor such as melanoma, head and neck, liver or kidney cancer. The CDR3 coding sequence is TGTGCCTGGAGTCGTCCGGGGGACAGCGGAAACACCATATATTTT. Protein product: CAWSRPGDSGNTIYF.